This T cell receptor (beta chain) was observed in a study of CD8+ T cells in alopecia areata. V lost 3 bases and J 4 bases, leaving 10 bases between the germline ends. Germline lookup yields CDR1 LNHDA and CDR2 SQIVND (reference sequence). The CDR3 length is 14 residues. The treatment denotes: oral pan-JAK inhibitor, 5-10 mg twice daily. RNA extraction was followed by reverse transcription into cDNA, which acted as the sequencing template. Libraries were prepared by immunoSEQ multiplex PCR; TCRdb keeps only in-frame clonotypes and omits some of them. The table shows 120,000 to 150,000 clones, with roughly four fifths occurring only once.

The receptor's source is a human donor with alopecia areata. The V and J genes are TRBV19 and TRBJ1-5; D gene uncertain. The material sequenced was CD8+ T cells sorted from blood, taken at week 4, from a patient treated with tofacitinib. The CDR3 loop reads CASSIADGNQPQHF. For the CDR3, the DNA is TGTGCCAGTAGTATTGCGGACGGGAATCAGCCCCAGCATTTT.